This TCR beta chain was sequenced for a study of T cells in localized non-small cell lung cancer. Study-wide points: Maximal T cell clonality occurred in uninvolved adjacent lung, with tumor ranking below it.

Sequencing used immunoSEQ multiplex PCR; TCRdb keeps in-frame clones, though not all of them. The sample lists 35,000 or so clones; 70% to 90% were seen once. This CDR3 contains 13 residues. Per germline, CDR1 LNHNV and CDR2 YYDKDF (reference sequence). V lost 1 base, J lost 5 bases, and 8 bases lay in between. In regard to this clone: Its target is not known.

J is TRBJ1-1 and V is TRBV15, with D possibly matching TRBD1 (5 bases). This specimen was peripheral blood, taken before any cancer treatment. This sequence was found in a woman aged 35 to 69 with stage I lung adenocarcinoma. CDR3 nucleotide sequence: TGTGCCACCAGCAGAGGGTGGGGGACTGAAGCTTTCTTT. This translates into CATSRGWGTEAFF.